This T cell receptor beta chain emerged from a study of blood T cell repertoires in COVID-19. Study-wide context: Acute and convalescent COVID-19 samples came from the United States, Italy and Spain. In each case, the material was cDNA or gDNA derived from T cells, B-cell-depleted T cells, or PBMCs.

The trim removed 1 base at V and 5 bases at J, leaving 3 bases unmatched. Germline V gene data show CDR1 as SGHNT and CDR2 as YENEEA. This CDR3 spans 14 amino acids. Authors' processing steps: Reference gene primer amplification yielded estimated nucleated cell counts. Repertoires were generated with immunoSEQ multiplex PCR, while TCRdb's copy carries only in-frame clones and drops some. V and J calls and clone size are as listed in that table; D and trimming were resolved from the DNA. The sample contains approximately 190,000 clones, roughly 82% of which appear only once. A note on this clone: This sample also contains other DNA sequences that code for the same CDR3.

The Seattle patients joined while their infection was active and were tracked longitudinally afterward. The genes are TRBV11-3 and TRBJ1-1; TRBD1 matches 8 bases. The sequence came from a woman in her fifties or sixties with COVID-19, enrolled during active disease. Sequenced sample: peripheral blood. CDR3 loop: CASSLGQGNTEAFF. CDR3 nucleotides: TGTGCCAGCAGCTTAGGACAGGGGAATACTGAAGCTTTCTTT.